This entry concerns a single TCR beta chain. This clonotype was found a few times. It lacks a known antigen. Nothing much larger sits one base from this clone, and base qualities are not available. The data derive from a study of Graves' ophthalmopathy and Graves' hyperthyroidism (dated by TCRdb to between 2018 and 2020). Regarding the study in general: A patient counted as having stable hyperthyroidism if there was no progression to ophthalmopathy within 18 months of follow-up. To tell Graves' ophthalmopathy apart from Graves' hyperthyroidism, and to predict which patients would progress to ophthalmopathy, the study relied on TCR beta repertoire signatures. In total, 135 blood samples were TCR-sequenced: approximately 42 ophthalmopathy, some 75 hyperthyroidism and approximately 17 hyperthyroidism-to-ophthalmopathy patients. To explore V-J signatures distinguishing ophthalmopathy from hyperthyroidism, a discovery set of approximately 100 patients (roughly 45 ophthalmopathy, about 57 stable hyperthyroidism) was enrolled. An independent validation cohort comprised 18 hyperthyroidism patients and roughly 15 patients who later progressed from hyperthyroidism to ophthalmopathy. In roughly 6 hyperthyroidism patients, the T-cell repertoires found in thyroid tissue were compared with those found in blood. After sampling, hyperthyroidism patients received methimazole starting at 30 mg daily, and ophthalmopathy patients received high-dose intravenous methylprednisolone.

Hyperthyroidism patients were newly diagnosed, with disease duration under 2 months, and aged 18 to 65 years. Anyone with other autoimmune diseases, uncontrolled infections, pregnancy or lactation was excluded from the study. Clinical symptoms, serum thyroxine, TRAb, thyroid ultrasound and orbital computed tomography were used for diagnosis. Total RNA was extracted using Trizol reagent, and RNA quality was checked on an Agilent 2100 Bioanalyzer. TCR beta CDR3 regions were amplified from RNA transcripts for repertoire sequencing. A first-round RT-PCR used HTBI primers with the Qiagen OneStep RT-PCR kit, followed by a second-round multiplex PCR, size selection and purification. Libraries were sequenced paired-end with 100 bp reads on an Illumina HiSeq2000. Concerning the study's data processing: SOAPnuke was used to process the reads, throwing out any read that had adapters, had uncalled bases, had a mean Phred below 15, or lacked an exact constant-primer or identifier match. High-quality paired reads were merged with COPE v1.2.5. Each unique nucleotide sequence was treated as a clonotype, and MiTCR v1.1 was used to align the clonotypes to the IMGT TRB V, D and J references. The analysis was limited to V-J combinations with a frequency above 0.0001, which together covered approximately 99% of the repertoires. For each V-J combination, a TCR clonal expansion and chaos score was defined as the ratio of F50 clonal expansion to chaos observed in the TCRdist matrix. Welch's t-statistics and random forest were used to narrow the features down to 13 V-J combinations, which were then fed into a naive Bayes classifier. The Morisita-Horn index was used to measure how similar the thyroid and blood repertoires were. TCRdb applied fastp at Q25 and MiXCR to the public reads, then kept only in-frame beta chains. Here each entry gathers all rows of one CDR3 protein and keeps the most common genes and DNA. These V and J calls originate from TCRdb's pipeline instead of the authors' own analysis. For this sample there are over a million distinct CDR3 sequences; about 40% appear just once. The top ten clonotypes cover approximately 12% of the sample.

What the research found in general, with its limitations: Sample size was not predetermined statistically, and investigators were not blinded to group allocation. Among expanded thyroid clonotypes with frequency above 0.001, most also showed up in blood, which suggests that blood repertoires may reflect the thyroid immune response. In validation, the model predicted ophthalmopathy progression with 55% to 71% sensitivity and roughly 72% specificity; some 13 predicted patients were CT-confirmed with GO in a median of 6.5 months. Ophthalmopathy was separated from stable hyperthyroidism by the 13-signature model with more than 85% sensitivity and roughly 83% specificity in cross-validation and with 80%/75% in the test set.

Trimming leaves V shorter by 2 bases and J shorter by 0 bases, with the junction holding 8 bases beyond the gene matches. The CDR3 measures 18 amino acids from cysteine to phenylalanine. This entry keeps only the CDR3 DNA: 54 bases, framed from base 1. The sequence was collected from an adult man with Graves' hyperthyroidism. The chain links TRBV12-3 or TRBV12-4 with TRBJ2-7; TRBD2 agrees with 12 junctional bases. Sequences were obtained from peripheral blood or thyroid tissue (not recorded which). The CDR3 reads CASSLYGTSGRGSYEQYF. In nucleotide form, the sequence is TGTGCCAGCAGTTTATATGGGACTAGCGGGCGAGGCTCCTACGAGCAGTACTTC.